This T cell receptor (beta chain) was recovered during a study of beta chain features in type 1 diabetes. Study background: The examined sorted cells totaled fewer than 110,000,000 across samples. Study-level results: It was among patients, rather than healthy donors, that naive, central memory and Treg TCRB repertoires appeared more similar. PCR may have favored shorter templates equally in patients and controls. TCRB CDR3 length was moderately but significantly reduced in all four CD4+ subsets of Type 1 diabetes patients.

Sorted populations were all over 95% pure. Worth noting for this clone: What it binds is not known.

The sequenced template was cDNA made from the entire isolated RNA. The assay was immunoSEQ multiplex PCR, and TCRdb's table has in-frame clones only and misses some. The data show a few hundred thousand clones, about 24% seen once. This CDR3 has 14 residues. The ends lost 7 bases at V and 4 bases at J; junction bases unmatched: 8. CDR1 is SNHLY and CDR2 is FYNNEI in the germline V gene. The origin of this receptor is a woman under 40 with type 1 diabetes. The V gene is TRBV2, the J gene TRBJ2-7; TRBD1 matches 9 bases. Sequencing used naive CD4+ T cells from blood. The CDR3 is CASTVQGARYEQYF. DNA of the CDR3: TGTGCCAGCACAGTACAGGGGGCGCGATACGAGCAGTACTTC.